This T cell receptor (beta chain) was captured by sequencing in a study of breast tumors, draining lymph nodes, adjacent tissues. This clonotype was seen repeatedly, ten times or more. Its antigen is currently unknown. The lymph nodes were axillary draining lymph nodes from breast cancer patients. From the multiplex PCR reads, TCRdb called clonotypes with MiXCR, one entry per CDR3 protein. The sample has 180,000 or so distinct CDR3 sequences; about 30% are singletons. Notes on the study in general: That most tumor T cells come from lymph nodes remained unproven. Findings are consistent with lymph node origin and intratumoral expansion of most tumor T cells.

This TCR was sampled from a female donor with breast cancer. Some clones in this sample may be carry-over from other donors' samples. Sequencing was performed on axillary lymph node tissue.

The CDR3 DNA sequence: TGTGCCTATATCACCGGGACAAACTATAATTCACCCCTCCACTTT. Residues: CAYITGTNYNSPLHF. This chain uses TRBV30 with TRBJ1-6, with a weak D call TRBD1 (6 bases). CDR1 is GTSNPN and CDR2 is SVGIG in the germline V gene (reference sequence). V was shortened by 7 bases and J by 3 bases, with 16 bases between the two germline ends. The CDR3 contains 15 residues.